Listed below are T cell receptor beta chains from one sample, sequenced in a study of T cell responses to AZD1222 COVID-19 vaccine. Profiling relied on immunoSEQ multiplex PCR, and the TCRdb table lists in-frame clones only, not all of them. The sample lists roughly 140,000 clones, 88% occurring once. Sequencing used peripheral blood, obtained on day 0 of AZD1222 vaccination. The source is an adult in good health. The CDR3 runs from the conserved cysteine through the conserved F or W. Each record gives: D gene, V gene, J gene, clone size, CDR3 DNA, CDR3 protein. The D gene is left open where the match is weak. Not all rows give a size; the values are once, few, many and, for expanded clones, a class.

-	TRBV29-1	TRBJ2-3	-	TGCAGCGTTGGAGCGGTGGTGAGAGATACGCAGTATTTT	CSVGAVVRDTQYF
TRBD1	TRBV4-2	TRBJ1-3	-	TGTGCCAGCAGCCGAGGGGGCAGTGAATTAACCTCTGGAAACACCATATATTTT	CASSRGGSELTSGNTIYF
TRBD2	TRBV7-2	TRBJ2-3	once	TGTGCCAGCAGCTTAGCTAGCGGGAGAAGGGCGGATACGCAGTATTTT	CASSLASGRRADTQYF
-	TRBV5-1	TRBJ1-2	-	TGCGCCAGCAGCTTGGCCTCGGGGTCCAACTATGGCTACACCTTC	CASSLASGSNYGYTF
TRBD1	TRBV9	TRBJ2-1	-	TGTGCCAGCAACCCGACAGGGGGGAGCTCCTACAATGAGCAGTTCTTC	CASNPTGGSSYNEQFF
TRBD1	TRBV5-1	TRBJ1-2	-	TGCGCCAGCAGCTTGAACCGAGGGGGACAGGGTTCCTATGGCTACACCTTC	CASSLNRGGQGSYGYTF
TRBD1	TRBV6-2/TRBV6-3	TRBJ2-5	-	TGTGCCAGCAGTTACCAGACCGGGACAGGGGATATGACCCAGTACTTC	CASSYQTGTGDMTQYF
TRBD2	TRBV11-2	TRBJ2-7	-	TGTGCCAGCAGCTATGTTAGCGGGGGCCCCTACGAGCAGTACTTC	CASSYVSGGPYEQYF
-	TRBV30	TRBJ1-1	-	TGTGCCTGGTTCAGTCAGAGGGTTTCAGGAGCTTTCTTT	CAWFSQRVSGAFF
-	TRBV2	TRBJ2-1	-	TGTGCCAGCAAGAGGGGCAGGCAATACAATGAGCAGTTCTTC	CASKRGRQYNEQFF
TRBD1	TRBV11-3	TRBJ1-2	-	TGTGCCAGCAGTCGCGGGACAGGGGATGGCTACACCTTC	CASSRGTGDGYTF
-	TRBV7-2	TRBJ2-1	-	TGTGCCAGCAACCCTAAGTGGGGCTCCTACAATGAGCAGTTCTTC	CASNPKWGSYNEQFF
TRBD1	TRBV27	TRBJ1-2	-	TGTGCCAGCAGCCAGACAGGGGGAGGCTACACCTTC	CASSQTGGGYTF
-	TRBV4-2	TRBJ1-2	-	TGTGCCAGCAGCCAAGTCGGAGGGAGTGCGGGAACCGACTATGGCTACACCTTC	CASSQVGGSAGTDYGYTF
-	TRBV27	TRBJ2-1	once	TGTGCCAGCAGTTTACTGGGGTTCAATGAGCAGTTCTTC	CASSLLGFNEQFF
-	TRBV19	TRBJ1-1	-	TGTGCCAGTAGCCCGACCCGGCGGGGCACTGAAGCTTTCTTT	CASSPTRRGTEAFF
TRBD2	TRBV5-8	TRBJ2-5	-	TGTGCCAGCAGCTTCGGGACTAGCGGCGAGACCCAGTACTTC	CASSFGTSGETQYF
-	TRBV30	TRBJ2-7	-	TGTGCCTGGAGTGTAGCGACGACCTACGAGCAGTACTTC	CAWSVATTYEQYF
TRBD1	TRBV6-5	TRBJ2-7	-	TGTGCCAGCAGAGGCGACAGGGCGTCAACCTACGAGCAGTACTTC	CASRGDRASTYEQYF
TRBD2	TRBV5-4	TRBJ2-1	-	TGTGCCAGCAGCACGGGACTAGCGGGAGCTGATGAGCAGTTCTTC	CASSTGLAGADEQFF
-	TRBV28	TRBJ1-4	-	TGTGCCAGCAAGCCGGGGGTGGGTGAAAAACTGTTTTTT	CASKPGVGEKLFF
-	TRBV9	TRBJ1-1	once	TGTGCCAGCAGCGTAGGGTCGGCTAACCTTGAAGCTTTCTTT	CASSVGSANLEAFF
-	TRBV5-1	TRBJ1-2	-	TGCGCCAGCAGCTTGGCCCGGACGGAGGGCTACACCTTC	CASSLARTEGYTF
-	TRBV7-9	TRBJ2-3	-	TGTGCCAGCAGCTTAAATAAGGGCAGTAGCACAGATACGCAGTATTTT	CASSLNKGSSTDTQYF
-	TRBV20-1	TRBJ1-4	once	TGCAGTGCTAGTGTGCAAGCTAATGAAAAACTGTTTTTT	CSASVQANEKLFF
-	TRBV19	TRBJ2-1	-	TGTGCCAGTAGTACATGTCCCGAGGCGCGCTGTGAGCAGTTCTTC	CASSTCPEARCEQFF
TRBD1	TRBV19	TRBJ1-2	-	TGTGCCAGCCGGGACAGGGGAACGTATGGCTACACCTTC	CASRDRGTYGYTF
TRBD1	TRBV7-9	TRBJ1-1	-	TGTGCCAGCAGCTTAGCGGGGGGGACAGATGAAGCTTTCTTT	CASSLAGGTDEAFF
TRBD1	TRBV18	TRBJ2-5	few	TGTGCCAGCTCACACGGACAGGGGCTGGGTGGAGAGACCCAGTACTTC	CASSHGQGLGGETQYF
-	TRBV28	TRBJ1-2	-	TGTGCCAGCAGCCCCGACAGGGGCTACACCTTC	CASSPDRGYTF
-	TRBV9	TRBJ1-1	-	TGTGCCAGCAGCGTTCGGCCCGGGAACACTGAAGCTTTCTTT	CASSVRPGNTEAFF
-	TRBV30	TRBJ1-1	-	TGTGCCTGGAGTGTACGCAAGAACACTGAAGCTTTCTTT	CAWSVRKNTEAFF
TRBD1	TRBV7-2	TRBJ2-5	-	TGTGCCAGCAACAGGGGGTTTCGGAAAGAGACCCAGTACTTC	CASNRGFRKETQYF
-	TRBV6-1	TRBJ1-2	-	TGTGCCAGCAGTGAACGGGGGACCTACACCTTC	CASSERGTYTF
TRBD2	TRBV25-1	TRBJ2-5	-	TGTGCCAGCAGTGTTCAACCGGGACTAGCGGGAGAGCAAGAGACCCAGTACTTC	CASSVQPGLAGEQETQYF
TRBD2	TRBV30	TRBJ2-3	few	TGTGCCTGGAGTGTATCCCTCACTAGCGGGAGTAGGTCTGCGACGCAGTATTTT	CAWSVSLTSGSRSATQYF
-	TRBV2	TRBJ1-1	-	TGTGCCAGCAGTGTTGAGGGGGGGGCTTTCTTT	CASSVEGGAFF
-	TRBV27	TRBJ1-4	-	TGTGCCAGCAGTTTATTCTGGGGAAATGAAAAACTGTTTTTT	CASSLFWGNEKLFF
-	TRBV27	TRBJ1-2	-	TGTGCCAGCAGTCAGGACTTTAACTATGGCTACACCTTC	CASSQDFNYGYTF
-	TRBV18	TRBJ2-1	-	TGTGCCAGCACGGCACCAGGCCATGAGCAGTTCTTC	CASTAPGHEQFF
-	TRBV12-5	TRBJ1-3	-	TGTGCTAGTGGTTTGCATCCAAACACCATATATTTT	CASGLHPNTIYF
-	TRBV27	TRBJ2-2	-	TGTGCCAGCAGTGGACAGTTCACCGGGGAGCTGTTTTTT	CASSGQFTGELFF
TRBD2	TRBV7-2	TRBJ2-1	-	TGTGCCAGCAGCCTGACTAGCGGAGGGTACAATGAGCAGTTCTTC	CASSLTSGGYNEQFF
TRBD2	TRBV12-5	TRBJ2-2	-	TGTGCTAGTGGTTTGGTACTTTCCGCGGGAGGGCGCACCGGGGAGCTGTTTTTT	CASGLVLSAGGRTGELFF
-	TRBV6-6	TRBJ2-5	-	TGTGCCAGCAGTCTAATCCAAGAGACCCAGTACTTC	CASSLIQETQYF
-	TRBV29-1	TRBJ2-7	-	TGCAGCGTTGAAGACAGAGGCCCTTACGAGCAGTACTTC	CSVEDRGPYEQYF
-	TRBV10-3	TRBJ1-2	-	TGTGCCATCAGTGAGGGGCAGGCGGAGGGCTACACCTTC	CAISEGQAEGYTF
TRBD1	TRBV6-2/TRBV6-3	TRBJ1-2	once	TGTGCCAGCAGTCCCGGGACAGGGACCGGCTACACCTTC	CASSPGTGTGYTF
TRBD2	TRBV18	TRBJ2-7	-	TGTGCCAGCTCACCCACTAGCGGGGGCTACGAGCAGTACTTC	CASSPTSGGYEQYF